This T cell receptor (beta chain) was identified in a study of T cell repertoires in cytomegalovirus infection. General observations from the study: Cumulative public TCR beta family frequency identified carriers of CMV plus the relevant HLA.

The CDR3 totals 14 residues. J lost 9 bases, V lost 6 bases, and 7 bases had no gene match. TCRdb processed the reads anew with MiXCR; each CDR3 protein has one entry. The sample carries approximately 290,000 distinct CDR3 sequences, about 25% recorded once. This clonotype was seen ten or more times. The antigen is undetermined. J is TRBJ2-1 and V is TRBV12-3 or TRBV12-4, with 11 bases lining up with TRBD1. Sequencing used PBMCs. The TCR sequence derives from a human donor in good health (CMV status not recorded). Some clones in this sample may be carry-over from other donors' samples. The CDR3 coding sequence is TGTGCCAGCAGGGTGGACAGGGGGCGAGTTGAGCAGTTCTTC. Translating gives CASRVDRGRVEQFF.